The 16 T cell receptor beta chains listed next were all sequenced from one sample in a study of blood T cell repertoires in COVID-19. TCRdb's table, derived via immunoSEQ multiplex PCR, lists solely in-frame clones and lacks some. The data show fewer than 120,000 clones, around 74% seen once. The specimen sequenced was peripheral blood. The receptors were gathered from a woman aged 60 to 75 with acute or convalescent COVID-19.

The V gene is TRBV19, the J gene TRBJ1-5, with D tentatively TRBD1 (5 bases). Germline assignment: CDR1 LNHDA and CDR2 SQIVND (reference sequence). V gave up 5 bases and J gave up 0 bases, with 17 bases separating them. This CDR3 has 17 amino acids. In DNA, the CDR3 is TGTGCCAGTAGTCTTACGGAGGGGCAGGATAGCAATCAGCCCCAGCATTTT. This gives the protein CASSLTEGQDSNQPQHF.

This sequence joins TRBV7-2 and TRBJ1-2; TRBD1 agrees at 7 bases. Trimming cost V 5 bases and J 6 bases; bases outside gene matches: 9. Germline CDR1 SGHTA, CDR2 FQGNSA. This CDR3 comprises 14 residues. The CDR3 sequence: CASSTTGTGDGYTF. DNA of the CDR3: TGTGCCAGCAGCACGACAGGGACTGGCGATGGCTACACCTTC.

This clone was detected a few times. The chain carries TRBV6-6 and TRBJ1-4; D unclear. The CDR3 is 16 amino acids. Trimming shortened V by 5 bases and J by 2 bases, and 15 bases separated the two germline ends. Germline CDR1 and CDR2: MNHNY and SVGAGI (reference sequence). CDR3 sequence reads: CASSGEGGRTNEKLFF. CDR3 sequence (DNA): TGTGCCAGCAGTGGGGAAGGAGGCCGGACTAATGAAAAACTGTTTTTT.

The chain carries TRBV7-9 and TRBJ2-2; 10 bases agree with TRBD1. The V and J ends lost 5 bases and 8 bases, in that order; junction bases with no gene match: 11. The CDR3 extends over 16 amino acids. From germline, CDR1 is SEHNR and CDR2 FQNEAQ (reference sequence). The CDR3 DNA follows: TGTGCCAGCAGCCCACTCGGGACAGGGGTTTCTGGGGAGCTGTTTTTT. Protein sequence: CASSPLGTGVSGELFF.

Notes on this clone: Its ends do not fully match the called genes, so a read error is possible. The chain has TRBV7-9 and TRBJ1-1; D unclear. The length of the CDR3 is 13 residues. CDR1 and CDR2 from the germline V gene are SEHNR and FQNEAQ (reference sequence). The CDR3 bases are TGTGCCAGCAGCGGAGAGCTCCACACTGGAGCTTTCTTT. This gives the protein CASSGELHTGAFF.

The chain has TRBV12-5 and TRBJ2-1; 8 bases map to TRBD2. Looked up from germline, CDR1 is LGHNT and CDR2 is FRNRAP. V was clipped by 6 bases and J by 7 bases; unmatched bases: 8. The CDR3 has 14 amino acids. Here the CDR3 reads CASGVSGGGNEQFF. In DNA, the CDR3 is TGTGCTAGTGGCGTAAGCGGGGGAGGTAATGAGCAGTTCTTC.

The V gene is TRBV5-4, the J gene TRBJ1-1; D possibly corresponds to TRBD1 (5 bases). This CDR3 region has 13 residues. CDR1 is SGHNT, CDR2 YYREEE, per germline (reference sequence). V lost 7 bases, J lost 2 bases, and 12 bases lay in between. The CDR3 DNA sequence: TGTGCCAGCTCGTCAGGGTTTAACACTGAAGCTTTCTTT. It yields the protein CASSSGFNTEAFF.

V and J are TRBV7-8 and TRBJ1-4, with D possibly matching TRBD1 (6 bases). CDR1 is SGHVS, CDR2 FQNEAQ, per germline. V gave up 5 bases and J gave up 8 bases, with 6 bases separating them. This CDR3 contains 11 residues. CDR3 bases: TGTGCCAGCAGCCAGGGGGAAAAACTGTTTTTT. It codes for CASSQGEKLFF.

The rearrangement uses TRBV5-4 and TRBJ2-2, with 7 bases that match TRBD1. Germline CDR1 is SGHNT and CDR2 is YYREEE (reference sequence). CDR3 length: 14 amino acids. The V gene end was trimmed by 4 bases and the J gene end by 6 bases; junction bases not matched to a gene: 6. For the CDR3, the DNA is TGTGCCAGCAGCCTACAGGGGTCCTCCGGGGAGCTGTTTTTT. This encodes CASSLQGSSGELFF.

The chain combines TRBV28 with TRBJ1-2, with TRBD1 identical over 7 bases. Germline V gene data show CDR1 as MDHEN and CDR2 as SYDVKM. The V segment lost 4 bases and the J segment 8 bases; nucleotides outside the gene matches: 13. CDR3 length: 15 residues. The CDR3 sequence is CASSSGQPQTGGYTF. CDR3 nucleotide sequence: TGTGCCAGCAGTTCGGGACAGCCACAAACGGGAGGCTACACCTTC.

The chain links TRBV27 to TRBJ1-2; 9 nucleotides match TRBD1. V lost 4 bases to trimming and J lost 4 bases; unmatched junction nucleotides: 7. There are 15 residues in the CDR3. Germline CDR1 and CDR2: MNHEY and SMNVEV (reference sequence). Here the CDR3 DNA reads TGTGCCAGCAGTTACTCAGGGACAGGGATCTATGGCTACACCTTC. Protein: CASSYSGTGIYGYTF.

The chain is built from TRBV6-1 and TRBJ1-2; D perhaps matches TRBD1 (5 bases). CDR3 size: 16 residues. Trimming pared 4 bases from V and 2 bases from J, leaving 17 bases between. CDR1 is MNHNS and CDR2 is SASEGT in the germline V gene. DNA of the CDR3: TGTGCCAGCAGTGTTCTTCAGGGACTCTCCAACTATGGCTACACCTTC. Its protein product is CASSVLQGLSNYGYTF.

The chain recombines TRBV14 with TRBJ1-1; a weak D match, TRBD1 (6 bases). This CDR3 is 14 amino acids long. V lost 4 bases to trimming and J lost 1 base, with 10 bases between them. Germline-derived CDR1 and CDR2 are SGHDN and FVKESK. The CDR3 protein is CASSPTGWNTEAFF. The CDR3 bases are TGTGCCAGCAGCCCTACAGGGTGGAACACTGAAGCTTTCTTT.

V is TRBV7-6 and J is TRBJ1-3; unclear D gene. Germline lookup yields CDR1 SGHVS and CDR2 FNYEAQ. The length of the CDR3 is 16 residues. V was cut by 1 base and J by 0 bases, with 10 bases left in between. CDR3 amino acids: CASSLGAVSSGNTIYF. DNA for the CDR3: TGTGCCAGCAGCTTAGGGGCAGTCAGCTCTGGAAACACCATATATTTT.

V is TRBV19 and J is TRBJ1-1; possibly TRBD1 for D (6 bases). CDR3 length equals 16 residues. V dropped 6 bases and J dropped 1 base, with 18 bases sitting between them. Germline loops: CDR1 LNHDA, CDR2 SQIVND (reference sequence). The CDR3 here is CASSPRGFFGNTEAFF. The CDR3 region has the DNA TGTGCCAGTAGCCCCAGGGGATTCTTTGGGAACACTGAAGCTTTCTTT.

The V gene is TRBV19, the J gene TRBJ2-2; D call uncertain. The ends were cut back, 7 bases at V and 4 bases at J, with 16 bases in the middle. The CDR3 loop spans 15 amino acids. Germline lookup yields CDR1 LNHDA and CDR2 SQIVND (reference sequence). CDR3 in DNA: TGTGCCAGTAAAAATGGCCCAACGGGCACCGGGGAGCTGTTTTTT. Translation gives CASKNGPTGTGELFF. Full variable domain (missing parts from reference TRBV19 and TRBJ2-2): DGGITQSPKYLFRKEGQNVTLSCEQNLNHDAMYWYRQDPGQGLRLIYYSQIVNDFQKGDIAEGYSVSREKKESFPLTVTSAQKNPTAFYLCASKNGPTGTGELFFGEGSRLTVL.